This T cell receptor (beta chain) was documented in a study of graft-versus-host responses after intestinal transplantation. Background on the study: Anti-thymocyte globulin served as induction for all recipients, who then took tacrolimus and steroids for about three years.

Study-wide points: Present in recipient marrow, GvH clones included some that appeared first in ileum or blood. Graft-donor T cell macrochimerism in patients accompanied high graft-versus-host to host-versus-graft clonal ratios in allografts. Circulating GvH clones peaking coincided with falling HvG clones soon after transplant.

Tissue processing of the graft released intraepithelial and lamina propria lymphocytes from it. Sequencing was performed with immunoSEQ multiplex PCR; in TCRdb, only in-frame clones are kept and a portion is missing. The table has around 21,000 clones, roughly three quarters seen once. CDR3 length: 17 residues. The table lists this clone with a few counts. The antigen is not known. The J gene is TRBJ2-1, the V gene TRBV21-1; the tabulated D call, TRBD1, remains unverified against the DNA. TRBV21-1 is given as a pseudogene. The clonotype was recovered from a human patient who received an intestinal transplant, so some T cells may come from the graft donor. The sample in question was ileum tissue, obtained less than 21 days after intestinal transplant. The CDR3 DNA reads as TGTGCCAGCAGCAACCAAGTGGTCGGACAGGGCCGCAATGAGCAGTTCTTC. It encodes CASSNQVVGQGRNEQFF.